This T cell receptor beta chain was recorded in a study of cytomegalovirus exposure and HLA in healthy donors. Trimming took 3 bases from V and 4 from J; bases not matched to a gene: 8. The germline V gene encodes CDR1 MNHNS and CDR2 SASEGT. This CDR3 has 15 amino acids. Study results and caveats: One variant, a missense change in DCLRE1C, was linked in a later analysis to TCR beta V- and J-gene trimming. What TCR beta sequences reportedly achieved was accurate prediction of HLA-A and HLA-B alleles in most subjects.

Regarding donors, all were healthy bone marrow donors. As concerns this clone: Its antigen is currently unknown.

PCR employed 60 Vbeta and 13 Jbeta primers. Data came from immunoSEQ multiplex PCR; TCRdb stores just in-frame clones and leaves some out. The sample holds some 130,000 clones, 70% to 80% seen once. Source material: PBMCs. This chain links TRBV6-1 with TRBJ2-5; 7 bases fit TRBD2. The receptor comes from a young man in good health and CMV-seronegative. DNA of the CDR3: TGTGCCAGCAGTGAGGCGGGGTCGGGGGGAGAGACCCAGTACTTC. This gives the protein CASSEAGSGGETQYF.